This T cell receptor beta chain was captured in a study of shared clonotypes between healthy human individuals. Both subsets, CD45RA+ naive and CD45RA-negative memory, were split from the CD4+ cells. The sample holds one count of this clone. CDR3 length: 15 residues. V was clipped by 3 bases and J by 1 base, with 9 bases between them. The germline V gene has CDR1 SGHAT and CDR2 FQNNGV. The table came from immunoSEQ multiplex PCR; TCRdb's copy has only in-frame clones and leaves some out. The sample lists more than 850,000 clones; around 78% were seen once. The V gene is TRBV11-2, the J gene TRBJ2-2; D is ambiguous. The sample was memory CD4+ T cells from PBMCs. The subset denotes: CD45RA-negative fraction. The clonotype comes from a man younger than 30 in good health. Some clones in this sample may be carry-over from other donors' samples. Written as DNA, the CDR3 is TGTGCCAGCAGCTTGAACAGAGTGAACACCGGGGAGCTGTTTTTT. Translation: CASSLNRVNTGELFF.